This paragraph covers one T cell receptor (beta chain) sequence. This sample is part of a study of blood T cell repertoires in COVID-19. The V gene's germline CDR1 is LNHDA and CDR2 SQIVND (reference sequence). CDR3 length: 16 amino acids. V dropped 1 base and J dropped 3; count of bases not matched to a gene: 6. Some clones are missing from TCRdb's copy, which holds only in-frame ones; the method was immunoSEQ multiplex PCR. The repertoire consists of hundreds of thousands of clones, with about 90% occurring once and the leading ten covering 10% to 12%. This clonotype was obtained from a woman in her 30s with COVID-19, enrolled during active disease. The chain recombines TRBV19 with TRBJ2-1; 7 nucleotides line up with TRBD2. Material for sequencing was peripheral blood. This CDR3 is CASSIATGGGYNEQFF. CDR3 bases: TGTGCCAGTAGTATAGCAACGGGAGGAGGCTACAATGAGCAGTTCTTC. Drawing the rest from reference TRBV19 and TRBJ2-1, the complete variable domain is DGGITQSPKYLFRKEGQNVTLSCEQNLNHDAMYWYRQDPGQGLRLIYYSQIVNDFQKGDIAEGYSVSREKKESFPLTVTSAQKNPTAFYLCASSIATGGGYNEQFFGPGTRLTVL.